This paragraph covers one T cell receptor beta chain sequence. The antigen remains unidentified. This specimen comes from a study of T cell repertoires in cytomegalovirus infection. Study overall: In public TCR beta signatures, there were indications of both CMV infection and matching HLA type.

TCRdb re-analysed the reads in MiXCR, keeping a single row per CDR3 protein. The table lists 290,000 or so distinct CDR3 sequences, about a tenth of them singletons. V trimming: 5 bases; J trimming: 4 bases; junction bases outside the gene matches: 9. Per the germline V gene, CDR1 is SGDLS and CDR2 is YYNGEE. This CDR3 has 16 residues. Study conclusions and caveats: HLA-C-restricted CMV clonotypes gave the most frequent clonotype in two of eight donors.

This TCR came from a human donor in good health (CMV status not recorded). Some clones in this sample may be carry-over from other donors' samples. The J gene is TRBJ2-2, the V gene TRBV9; 9 nucleotides align to TRBD2. The material sequenced was PBMCs. Here the CDR3 DNA reads TGTGCCAGCAGTAGCGCGGGGGGGCCCCGCACCGGGGAGCTGTTTTTT. It is translated as CASSSAGGPRTGELFF.